This is a list of T cell receptor beta chains from one sample in a study of shared clonotypes between healthy human individuals. Repertoires were generated with immunoSEQ multiplex PCR, while TCRdb's copy carries only in-frame clones and drops some. The repertoire holds 1,100,000 or so clones, with around 78% as singletons. Sequenced material: memory CD4+ T cells from PBMCs. The receptors were sampled from a young man in good health. Some clones in this sample may be carry-over from other donors' samples. Both conserved end residues are part of each CDR3. Each record gives: V gene, D gene, clone size, J gene, CDR3 protein, CDR3 DNA. A D gene is named only where the DNA matches it firmly. Where a row states a size, it is once, few, many or the class of an expanded clone; other rows omit it.

V: TRBV5-1; D: -; size: -; J: TRBJ2-3; CDR3: CASSFAFGTDTQYF; DNA: TGCGCCAGCAGTTTTGCGTTCGGGACAGATACGCAGTATTTT
V: TRBV28; D: -; size: -; J: TRBJ1-4; CDR3: CASRNQAWGNEKLFF; DNA: TGTGCCAGCAGAAATCAGGCCTGGGGGAATGAAAAACTGTTTTTT
V: TRBV6-1; D: TRBD2; size: -; J: TRBJ2-1; CDR3: CASSRTSGSGYEQFF; DNA: TGTGCCAGCAGTAGGACTAGCGGGAGTGGATATGAGCAGTTCTTC
V: TRBV7-3; D: -; size: once; J: TRBJ2-5; CDR3: CASSLTSFSETQYF; DNA: TGTGCCAGCAGCTTAACGTCCTTCTCAGAGACCCAGTACTTC
V: TRBV28; D: -; size: -; J: TRBJ1-2; CDR3: CASSTVLQGPYGYTF; DNA: TGTGCCAGCAGTACCGTCTTACAGGGCCCCTATGGCTACACCTTC
V: TRBV28; D: -; size: -; J: TRBJ2-2; CDR3: CASSVLHTGELFF; DNA: TGTGCCAGCAGCGTTTTGCACACCGGGGAGCTGTTTTTT
V: TRBV28; D: -; size: -; J: TRBJ2-3; CDR3: CASSLPPGDTQYF; DNA: TGTGCCAGCAGTTTACCGCCAGGGGATACGCAGTATTTT
V: TRBV29-1; D: -; size: -; J: TRBJ2-3; CDR3: CSPIVGSTDTQYF; DNA: TGCAGCCCGATCGTGGGTAGCACAGATACGCAGTATTTT
V: TRBV6-5; D: -; size: -; J: TRBJ1-1; CDR3: CASSYSGGSTEAFF; DNA: TGTGCCAGCAGTTACTCGGGAGGGAGCACTGAAGCTTTCTTT
V: TRBV7-9; D: TRBD2; size: -; J: TRBJ2-1; CDR3: CASSRGGSYNEQFF; DNA: TGTGCCAGCAGCCGGGGGGGCTCCTACAATGAGCAGTTCTTC
V: TRBV5-8; D: -; size: -; J: TRBJ2-3; CDR3: CARGAREEDTQYF; DNA: TGTGCCAGGGGGGCGAGAGAAGAAGATACGCAGTATTTT
V: TRBV6-5; D: -; size: -; J: TRBJ2-2; CDR3: CASSTRGYNTGELFF; DNA: TGTGCCAGCAGTACAAGGGGGTACAACACCGGGGAGCTGTTTTTT
V: TRBV19; D: -; size: few; J: TRBJ1-2; CDR3: CASTPGAGYYGYTF; DNA: TGTGCCAGTACCCCAGGGGCAGGCTACTATGGCTACACCTTC
V: TRBV19; D: -; size: few; J: TRBJ2-6; CDR3: CASSSTTALSSGANVLTF; DNA: TGTGCCAGTAGTAGTACGACAGCGCTGAGCTCTGGGGCCAACGTCCTGACTTTC
V: TRBV19; D: -; size: -; J: TRBJ2-1; CDR3: CASSIAGLLSSYNEQFF; DNA: TGTGCCAGTAGTATAGCGGGACTCCTGAGCTCCTACAATGAGCAGTTCTTC
V: TRBV7-9; D: TRBD1; size: -; J: TRBJ2-2; CDR3: CASSFRDRGRLGTGELFF; DNA: TGTGCCAGCAGCTTCCGGGACAGGGGGCGCCTGGGGACCGGGGAGCTGTTTTTT
V: TRBV15; D: -; size: -; J: TRBJ1-1; CDR3: CATSREHQNTEAFF; DNA: TGTGCCACCAGCAGAGAACATCAGAACACTGAAGCTTTCTTT
V: TRBV7-3; D: -; size: -; J: TRBJ2-3; CDR3: CASSLGPSTDTQYF; DNA: TGTGCCAGCAGCTTAGGGCCTAGCACAGATACGCAGTATTTT
V: TRBV2; D: TRBD2; size: -; J: TRBJ2-7; CDR3: CASNTGGGGRTPEQYF; DNA: TGTGCCAGCAACACCGGGGGGGGCGGGAGGACCCCCGAGCAGTACTTC
V: TRBV18; D: -; size: few; J: TRBJ1-1; CDR3: CASSPGAGMNTEAFF; DNA: TGTGCCAGCTCACCAGGGGCTGGTATGAACACTGAAGCTTTCTTT
V: TRBV5-4; D: -; size: -; J: TRBJ1-2; CDR3: CASSLDPTTNYGYTF; DNA: TGTGCCAGCAGCTTGGATCCAACAACAAACTATGGCTACACCTTC
V: TRBV5-1; D: -; size: -; J: TRBJ1-5; CDR3: CASSLGERSNQPQHF; DNA: TGCGCCAGCAGCTTGGGAGAAAGGAGCAATCAGCCCCAGCATTTT
V: TRBV5-1; D: -; size: -; J: TRBJ2-2; CDR3: CASSLGVGTGELFF; DNA: TGCGCCAGCAGCTTGGGCGTAGGCACCGGGGAGCTGTTTTTT
V: TRBV4-2; D: -; size: few; J: TRBJ1-1; CDR3: CASSQDWGAEGSNTEAFF; DNA: TGTGCCAGCAGCCAAGATTGGGGGGCCGAAGGATCGAACACTGAAGCTTTCTTT
V: TRBV18; D: -; size: -; J: TRBJ2-7; CDR3: CASSPPNIPYEQYF; DNA: TGTGCCAGCTCACCACCGAACATACCCTACGAGCAGTACTTC
V: TRBV6-6; D: -; size: -; J: TRBJ2-5; CDR3: CASRGILGLETQYF; DNA: TGTGCCAGCAGGGGGATTCTGGGTTTGGAGACCCAGTACTTC
V: TRBV7-2; D: -; size: -; J: TRBJ1-3; CDR3: CASSLGASGNTIYF; DNA: TGTGCCAGCAGCTTAGGGGCCTCTGGAAACACCATATATTTT
V: TRBV6-1; D: -; size: few; J: TRBJ1-1; CDR3: CASRQDMNTEAFF; DNA: TGTGCCAGCCGACAGGACATGAACACTGAAGCTTTCTTT
V: TRBV7-9; D: -; size: -; J: TRBJ2-3; CDR3: CASSLGGTRADTQYF; DNA: TGTGCCAGCAGCTTAGGGGGTACCCGAGCAGATACGCAGTATTTT
V: TRBV7-9; D: -; size: -; J: TRBJ1-2; CDR3: CASAHMTLAMGPGYTF; DNA: TGTGCCAGCGCCCATATGACATTGGCCATGGGACCCGGCTACACCTTC
V: TRBV29-1; D: -; size: few; J: TRBJ1-1; CDR3: CSAEQAMNTEAFF; DNA: TGCAGCGCCGAACAGGCGATGAACACTGAAGCTTTCTTT
V: TRBV30; D: TRBD2; size: -; J: TRBJ2-3; CDR3: CAWTRGRGVDTQYF; DNA: TGTGCCTGGACGCGTGGGAGGGGAGTAGATACGCAGTATTTT
V: TRBV27; D: TRBD1; size: -; J: TRBJ1-6; CDR3: CASSLSWTGDSPLHF; DNA: TGTGCCAGCAGTTTATCATGGACAGGGGATTCACCCCTCCACTTT
V: TRBV6-1; D: -; size: -; J: TRBJ1-2; CDR3: CASSAGFYGYTF; DNA: TGTGCCAGCAGTGCAGGGTTTTATGGCTACACCTTC
V: TRBV28; D: -; size: few; J: TRBJ1-1; CDR3: CASSQKAGEAFF; DNA: TGTGCCAGCAGTCAGAAGGCAGGGGAAGCTTTCTTT
V: TRBV18; D: -; size: -; J: TRBJ1-4; CDR3: CASSPGLIEKLFF; DNA: TGTGCCAGCTCACCGGGGCTGATTGAAAAACTGTTTTTT
V: TRBV11-1; D: -; size: -; J: TRBJ2-7; CDR3: CASSLRGRTYEQYF; DNA: TGTGCCAGCAGCTTAAGAGGCAGGACCTACGAGCAGTACTTC
V: TRBV5-4; D: -; size: -; J: TRBJ2-5; CDR3: CASSLAGGQTQYF; DNA: TGTGCCAGCAGCTTGGCTGGAGGGCAGACCCAGTACTTC
V: TRBV11-2; D: TRBD2; size: -; J: TRBJ2-5; CDR3: CASSGSGRAGETQYF; DNA: TGTGCCAGCAGCGGTAGCGGGAGGGCTGGAGAGACCCAGTACTTC
V: TRBV2; D: TRBD1; size: -; J: TRBJ1-4; CDR3: CASKQGQGDEKLFF; DNA: TGTGCCAGCAAGCAGGGACAGGGGGATGAAAAACTGTTTTTT
V: TRBV2; D: -; size: once; J: TRBJ2-7; CDR3: CASSYSSEQYF; DNA: TGTGCCAGCAGTTATAGCTCCGAGCAGTACTTC
V: TRBV6-6; D: TRBD1; size: few; J: TRBJ1-5; CDR3: CASSYAGQGNQPQHF; DNA: TGTGCCAGCAGTTACGCGGGACAGGGCAATCAGCCCCAGCATTTT
V: TRBV5-1; D: -; size: -; J: TRBJ2-7; CDR3: CASSLSLSEQYF; DNA: TGCGCCAGCAGCTTGTCCCTCTCTGAGCAGTACTTC
V: TRBV27; D: -; size: -; J: TRBJ2-1; CDR3: CASSFEVAYNEQFF; DNA: TGTGCCAGCAGTTTTGAAGTGGCCTACAATGAGCAGTTCTTC
V: TRBV28; D: TRBD1; size: -; J: TRBJ1-4; CDR3: CASSSHRTGLEKLFF; DNA: TGTGCCAGCAGTTCCCATCGGACAGGGTTGGAAAAACTGTTTTTT
V: TRBV4-2; D: -; size: -; J: TRBJ1-1; CDR3: CASSQEGWGLNTEAFF; DNA: TGTGCCAGCAGCCAAGAAGGTTGGGGCTTGAACACTGAAGCTTTCTTT
V: TRBV28; D: -; size: -; J: TRBJ1-3; CDR3: CASSPHDQVLGNTIYF; DNA: TGTGCCAGCAGTCCCCATGACCAAGTCCTTGGAAACACCATATATTTT
V: TRBV30; D: -; size: -; J: TRBJ1-5; CDR3: CAWSSDNQPQHF; DNA: TGTGCCTGGAGTTCGGACAATCAGCCCCAGCATTTT
V: TRBV7-3; D: -; size: -; J: TRBJ1-5; CDR3: CASSPQPGQPQHF; DNA: TGTGCCAGCAGCCCCCAACCTGGACAGCCCCAGCATTTT
V: TRBV29-1; D: -; size: -; J: TRBJ2-7; CDR3: CSVEGASTSYEQYF; DNA: TGCAGCGTTGAAGGAGCTAGCACCTCCTACGAGCAGTACTTC
V: TRBV6-4; D: TRBD2; size: -; J: TRBJ2-1; CDR3: CASSPAGLAGGSTKVGQFF; DNA: TGTGCCAGCAGTCCCGCCGGACTAGCGGGAGGCTCAACAAAAGTCGGGCAGTTCTTC
V: TRBV30; D: -; size: -; J: TRBJ1-1; CDR3: CAWMMGSDTEAFF; DNA: TGTGCCTGGATGATGGGGTCGGACACTGAAGCTTTCTTT
V: TRBV5-1; D: -; size: -; J: TRBJ2-7; CDR3: CASSLSGGRNEQYF; DNA: TGCGCCAGCAGCTTATCCGGGGGGCGCAACGAGCAGTACTTC